This entry concerns a single T cell receptor beta chain. As yet, its antigen is unknown. After removal of 6 bases from V and 0 bases from J, the junction contained 9 bases not matched to a gene. There are 16 residues in the CDR3. Germline V CDR1 and CDR2: MNHEY, SMNVEV (reference sequence). TCRdb reanalysed the reads using MiXCR and keeps one entry per CDR3 protein. The data contain fewer than 950,000 distinct CDR3 sequences, around a third of them singletons. This record belongs to a study of T cell repertoires in cytomegalovirus infection. Study in general: From public TCR beta signatures came an indication of both CMV infection and matching HLA type. Study-level findings and limits: Carriers of CMV plus the relevant HLA were identified by cumulative public TCR beta family frequency. Dominating the ex vivo response were HLA-C-restricted CMV-specific TCR beta clonotypes.

The V and J genes are TRBV27 and TRBJ2-5; 8 bases agree with TRBD2. The sample here was cultured CD8+ T cells from PBMCs, taken from culture after CMV antigen stimulation. The source of this sequence is a human donor in good health (CMV status not recorded). Some clones in this sample may be carry-over from other donors' samples. The CDR3 coding sequence is TGTGCCAGCAGCGGTTACTTTAGCGGGGACCAAGAGACCCAGTACTTC. This sequence encodes CASSGYFSGDQETQYF.